This TCR beta chain was captured in a study of blood T cells in healthy people across ages. General study findings and limits: Across the age range, TCR beta diversity per million T cells fell in a roughly linear way.

Germline values: CDR1 SQVTM, CDR2 ANQGSEA. This CDR3 comprises 13 residues. It was with a sample-barcoded 5' primer and a J-beta primer mix that a second PCR of about 6 to 11 cycles was run. All samples yielded 2.5 million or more CDR3-containing paired-end reads. Each CDR3 protein gets one entry after TCRdb re-called the 5' RACE reads with MiXCR. The sample lists about 1.6 million distinct CDR3 sequences; almost 35% were seen once. Of note for this clonotype: Its antigen is currently unknown. At one end the junction does not follow the germline gene, possibly because of a read error.

Russia was home to the donors, healthy Caucasian individuals aged about 6 to 90. The J gene is TRBJ2-2, the V gene TRBV29-1, with a weak D call TRBD2 (5 bases). The TCR originated in a woman aged 25 to 39 in good health. The sample was blood. The CDR3 region has the DNA TGCAGCGTTGCTTACAGACTCACCGGGGAGCGGTTTTTT. This translates into CSVAYRLTGERFF.